The 28 T cell receptor beta chains presented below share a single source sample, sequenced in a study of T cell responses to AZD1222 COVID-19 vaccine. The repertoire was sequenced with immunoSEQ multiplex PCR; TCRdb's copy has only in-frame clones and lacks some. The table lists tens of thousands of clones, roughly 84% of them singletons. This material consisted of peripheral blood, taken 28 days after the second AZD1222 dose. Receptor source: an adult who received the AZD1222 COVID-19 vaccine.

The chain is built from TRBV6-6 and TRBJ2-5; D is perhaps TRBD2 (6 bases). Trimming took off 2 bases at V and 4 bases at J, with 14 bases between the two ends. Germline loops: CDR1 MNHNY, CDR2 SVGAGI (reference sequence). This CDR3 comprises 15 residues. The CDR3 is CASSYGWGDRETQYF. The CDR3 DNA follows: TGTGCCAGCAGTTACGGTTGGGGGGATCGAGAGACCCAGTACTTC.

The chain uses TRBV30 and TRBJ2-2; TRBD2 aligns across 12 bases. The CDR3 is 15 residues long. The germline V gene has CDR1 GTSNPN and CDR2 SVGIG (reference sequence). Trimming removed 7 bases from V and 4 bases from J; junction bases left unmatched: 7. The CDR3 DNA follows: TGTGCCTACCTAGCGGGGGGGCTGAGCACCGGGGAGCTGTTTTTT. This translates into CAYLAGGLSTGELFF.

About this clone: A junction end diverges from the germline sequence, so it may reflect a read error. This chain uses TRBV7-7 with TRBJ1-2; unclear D gene. This CDR3 is 15 amino acids long. Per the germline V gene, CDR1 is SSHAT and CDR2 is FNYEAQ (reference sequence). CDR3 region: CASSSTDGDGYGYTF. DNA for the CDR3: TGTGCTAGCAGCTCAACCGACGGGGATGGCTATGGCTACACCTTC.

The chain uses TRBV4-2 and TRBJ2-3; 7 nucleotides match TRBD2. The V gene end was trimmed by 4 bases and the J gene end by 3 bases; junction bases not matched to a gene: 4. Germline CDR1 and CDR2: LGHNA and YNFKEQ. The CDR3 has 14 residues. CDR3 protein: CASSLGLVTDTQYF. DNA of the CDR3: TGTGCCAGCAGCCTCGGACTAGTTACAGATACGCAGTATTTT.

The rearrangement uses TRBV5-6 and TRBJ1-1; tentative D call: TRBD1 (5 bases). Trimming took off 3 bases at V and 5 bases at J, with 11 bases between the two ends. The CDR3 length is 13 residues. The germline gives CDR1 SGHDT, CDR2 YYEEEE. The CDR3 region is CASSWVPGTEAFF. CDR3 nucleotides: TGTGCCAGCAGCTGGGTTCCAGGGACTGAAGCTTTCTTT.

This clone appeared once. As DNA, the CDR3 is TGTGCCAGCAGCAAGGGACAGGGCATGAACACTGAAGCTTTCTTT. Amino acids: CASSKGQGMNTEAFF. The chain carries TRBV5-4 and TRBJ1-1; TRBD1 aligns across 9 bases. Germline values: CDR1 SGHNT, CDR2 YYREEE (reference sequence). The J segment lost 0 bases and the V segment lost 4 bases, leaving 4 bases of the junction unmatched. The CDR3 is 15 residues long.

This clone was counted a few times. V gene TRBV7-8 combines with J gene TRBJ2-2, with 7 bases matching TRBD1. Losses at the gene ends were 5 bases for V and 7 bases for J; bases not matched to a gene: 7. CDR3 size: 14 residues. Germline V gene data show CDR1 as SGHVS and CDR2 as FQNEAQ. This CDR3 reads CASSQEGAGGELFF. In DNA, the CDR3 is TGTGCCAGCAGCCAAGAGGGGGCGGGCGGGGAGCTGTTTTTT.

The V call is TRBV19, the J call TRBJ2-2; D call uncertain. The CDR3 is 15 residues long. Germline V lookup: CDR1 LNHDA, CDR2 SQIVND (reference sequence). Between the trimmed V and J ends, which lost 6 bases and 1 base, there was a span of 12 bases. The CDR3 sequence: CASRVGTLNTGELFF. CDR3 in DNA: TGTGCCAGTAGGGTAGGAACTCTGAACACCGGGGAGCTGTTTTTT.

This chain uses TRBV9 with TRBJ2-1; 8 bases are a match to TRBD2. The germline CDR1 and CDR2 sequences are SGDLS and YYNGEE. Trimming removed 6 bases from V and 10 bases from J; junction bases left unmatched: 18. The CDR3 totals 16 residues. The CDR3 DNA reads as TGTGCCAGCACCATAGAGGGGCGGGGGGACGTCCGGGAGCAGTTCTTC. This encodes CASTIEGRGDVREQFF.

The rearrangement links TRBV5-1 to TRBJ2-7; a possible D gene is TRBD2 (5 bases). Germline lookup yields CDR1 SGHRS and CDR2 YFSETQ. Trimming cost V 4 bases and J 5 bases, with 16 bases left between them. This CDR3 region has 14 residues. As DNA, the CDR3 is TGCGCCAGCAGCGATCACGTGGGAGCCCACGAGCAGTACTTC. Translated: CASSDHVGAHEQYF.

This clone has just a few counts. This chain joins TRBV27 and TRBJ1-1; no clear D gene. With 8 bases removed from V and 3 bases from J, the gap between germline ends came to 10 bases. This CDR3 has 12 residues. From germline, CDR1 is MNHEY and CDR2 SMNVEV (reference sequence). In DNA form, the CDR3 reads TGTGCCAGCTGGAGGACTTACACTGAAGCTTTCTTT. Protein product: CASWRTYTEAFF.

The rearrangement joins TRBV30 to TRBJ1-3, with D perhaps TRBD1 (5 bases). The CDR3 totals 13 residues. Germline CDR1 and CDR2: GTSNPN and SVGIG (reference sequence). V was cut by 8 bases and J by 0 bases, with 11 bases left in between. CDR3 sequence (DNA): TGTGCCGGGGCTCCACGCTCTGGAAACACCATATATTTT. Protein: CAGAPRSGNTIYF.

This clone was detected once. The rearrangement links TRBV28 to TRBJ1-2; D perhaps matches TRBD1 (6 bases). With 5 bases removed from V and 2 bases from J, the gap between germline ends came to 18 bases. The CDR3 contains 16 residues. The germline CDR1 and CDR2 sequences are MDHEN and SYDVKM. CDR3 bases: TGTGCCAGCAGTCCCATGGGGGGCGACAGGAACTATGGCTACACCTTC. It encodes CASSPMGGDRNYGYTF.

The rearrangement links TRBV28 to TRBJ1-3; D is unresolved. The CDR3 covers 19 residues. V was clipped by 4 bases and J by 0 bases, with 22 bases between them. CDR1 MDHEN and CDR2 SYDVKM come from the germline V gene. CDR3 DNA sequence: TGTGCCAGCAGTTCAAGACCCCACGGCAGTTCGTTCTCTGGAAACACCATATATTTT. Protein product: CASSSRPHGSSFSGNTIYF.

This chain uses TRBV6-5 with TRBJ1-2; D possibly corresponds to TRBD1 (6 bases). The CDR3 runs to 13 residues. The V gene lost 6 bases and the J gene lost 4 bases, with 12 bases spanning the gap. Germline CDR1 and CDR2: MNHEY and SVGAGI. CDR3 residues: CASRENRAYGYTF. The CDR3 coding sequence is TGTGCCAGCAGAGAGAACAGGGCCTATGGCTACACCTTC.

J is TRBJ1-3 and V is TRBV9, with a weak D call TRBD1 (5 bases). This CDR3 has 14 amino acids. The germline V gene encodes CDR1 SGDLS and CDR2 YYNGEE. Trimming took 1 base from V and 1 from J, leaving 6 bases between them. CDR3 loop: CASSVKGSGNTIYF. CDR3 sequence (DNA): TGTGCCAGCAGCGTAAAGGGGTCTGGAAACACCATATATTTT.

In the case of this clone: A junction boundary mismatches the germline segment, possibly from a read error. The rearrangement joins TRBV18 to TRBJ1-4, with 7 bases lining up with TRBD1. CDR1 is KGHSH and CDR2 is LQKENI in the germline V gene. CDR3 length: 14 residues. This CDR3 is CASSPTGTGQRPLF. CDR3 sequence (DNA): TGTGCCAGCTCACCGACAGGGACGGGGCAACGACCCCTATTT.

V usage is TRBV5-1 and J usage is TRBJ2-5; 7 bases agree with TRBD1. Trimming took 2 bases from V and 4 from J; bases not matched to a gene: 5. Germline loops: CDR1 SGHRS, CDR2 YFSETQ. The CDR3 consists of 14 residues. The CDR3 is CASSLGTAPETQYF. Here the CDR3 DNA reads TGCGCCAGCAGCTTAGGGACAGCACCAGAGACCCAGTACTTC. Variable domain in full (rest from reference TRBV5-1 and TRBJ2-5): KAGVTQTPRYLIKTRGQQVTLSCSPISGHRSVSWYQQTPGQGLQFLFEYFSETQRNKGNFPGRFSGRQFSNSRSEMNVSTLELGDSALYLCASSLGTAPETQYFGPGTRLLVL.

This chain connects TRBV14 to TRBJ1-2, with a tentative D call TRBD1 (5 bases). V was trimmed by 2 bases and J by 8 bases, leaving 12 bases between them. This CDR3 region has 13 residues. CDR1 SGHDN and CDR2 FVKESK come from the germline V gene. CDR3 sequence: CASSQSGGWGYTF. The CDR3 coding sequence is TGTGCCAGCAGCCAATCGGGGGGATGGGGCTACACCTTC.

V is TRBV28 and J is TRBJ2-7; no clear D gene. Germline V CDR1 and CDR2: MDHEN, SYDVKM. The CDR3 totals 13 residues. Trimming stripped 1 base from V and 2 bases from J, with 6 bases between. CDR3 protein: CASSLSPTYEQYF. As DNA, the CDR3 is TGTGCCAGCAGTTTATCTCCCACCTACGAGCAGTACTTC.

This clone was seen only a few times. The J gene is TRBJ2-5, the V gene TRBV19, with no clear D. The germline V gene encodes CDR1 LNHDA and CDR2 SQIVND (reference sequence). V lost 3 bases and J lost 1, with 15 bases in between. This CDR3 contains 16 residues. This CDR3 reads CASSMALNYFQETQYF. The CDR3 coding sequence is TGTGCCAGTAGTATGGCCCTAAATTACTTCCAAGAGACCCAGTACTTC.

This chain uses TRBV6-5 with TRBJ2-1, with TRBD1 identical over 9 bases. The trim removed 6 bases at V and 6 bases at J, leaving 6 bases unmatched. Germline CDR1 is MNHEY and CDR2 is SVGAGI. CDR3 length equals 14 residues. The CDR3 is CASRRDRVLNEQFF. Here the CDR3 DNA reads TGTGCCAGCAGAAGGGACAGGGTTCTCAATGAGCAGTTCTTC.

The V gene is TRBV5-1, the J gene TRBJ2-7; TRBD1 might be the D (5 bases). The CDR3 sequence is 12 residues long. The germline gives CDR1 SGHRS, CDR2 YFSETQ. The V gene lost 2 bases and the J gene lost 3 bases, with 6 bases spanning the gap. The CDR3 region has the DNA TGCGCCAGCAGCTTCGACAGCTACGAGCAGTACTTC. It yields the protein CASSFDSYEQYF.

The J gene is TRBJ2-1, the V gene TRBV12-3 or TRBV12-4; D gene unclear. Trimming stripped 1 base from V and 9 bases from J, with 4 bases between. This CDR3 has 11 amino acids. The CDR3: CASSLGSEQFF. CDR3 DNA: TGTGCCAGCAGTTTAGGGAGTGAGCAGTTCTTC.

This rearrangement joins TRBV19 to TRBJ2-7; 7 bases agree with TRBD2. Germline lookup yields CDR1 LNHDA and CDR2 SQIVND (reference sequence). With V trimmed by 1 base and J by 0 bases, 0 bases remained unmatched. This CDR3 region has 14 residues. The CDR3 loop is CASSIAGGSYEQYF. The CDR3 bases are TGTGCCAGTAGTATAGCGGGGGGCTCCTACGAGCAGTACTTC.

The chain joins TRBV5-4 to TRBJ2-2, with 7 bases that match TRBD2. The CDR3 spans 15 residues. Germline CDR1 SGHNT, CDR2 YYREEE (reference sequence). The J segment lost 5 bases and the V segment lost 3 bases, leaving 7 bases of the junction unmatched. This chain's CDR3 is CASSSGTMRTGELFF. CDR3 nucleotides: TGTGCCAGCAGCTCCGGGACTATGAGGACCGGGGAGCTGTTTTTT.

V is TRBV9 and J is TRBJ1-2; tentative D call: TRBD1 (5 bases). CDR1 SGDLS and CDR2 YYNGEE come from the germline V gene. This CDR3 is 14 amino acids long. The V gene lost 2 bases and the J gene lost 9 bases, with 17 bases spanning the gap. CDR3 in DNA: TGTGCCAGCAGCGTTCAGGGTACGGCATATCGCTACACCTTC. It codes for CASSVQGTAYRYTF.

The chain has TRBV2 and TRBJ1-5; TRBD1 aligns across 9 bases. Germline V gives CDR1 SNHLY, CDR2 FYNNEI. The CDR3 is 14 residues long. The junction had 4 bases not matched to a gene; V was cut back by 7 bases and J by 3 bases. The CDR3 reads CASTGQGNNQPQHF. CDR3 nucleotides: TGTGCCAGCACTGGACAGGGGAACAATCAGCCCCAGCATTTT.